The present TCR beta chain was sequenced within a study of blood T cells in healthy people across ages. A second 7 to 11 cycle PCR used barcoded and J-beta primers. TCRdb used MiXCR to reprocess the 5' RACE reads, holding one entry per CDR3 protein. Of about 1.8 million distinct CDR3 sequences in the sample, about 50% were seen once. Trimming removed 0 bases from V and 4 bases from J, with 11 bases in between. CDR1 SGDLS and CDR2 YYNGEE come from the germline V gene. CDR3 length: 16 residues. What was sequenced was blood. This clonotype was obtained from a woman in her 40s in good health. The chain carries TRBV9 and TRBJ2-6; D unclear. CDR3 amino acids: CASSVAGGAGANVLTF. The CDR3 nucleotides are TGTGCCAGCAGCGTAGCCGGCGGCGCAGGGGCCAACGTCCTGACTTTC.